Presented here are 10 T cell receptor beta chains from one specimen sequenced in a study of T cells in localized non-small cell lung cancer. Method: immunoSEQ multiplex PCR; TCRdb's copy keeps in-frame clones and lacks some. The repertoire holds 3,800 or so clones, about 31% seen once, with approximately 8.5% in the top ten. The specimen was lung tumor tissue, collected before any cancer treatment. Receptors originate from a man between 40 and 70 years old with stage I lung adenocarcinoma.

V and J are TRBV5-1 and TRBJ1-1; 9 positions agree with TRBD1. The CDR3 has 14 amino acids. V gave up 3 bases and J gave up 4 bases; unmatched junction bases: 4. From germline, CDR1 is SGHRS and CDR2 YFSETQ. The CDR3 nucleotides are TGCGCCAGCAGCTGGGACAGGGCATCCACTGAAGCTTTCTTT. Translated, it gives CASSWDRASTEAFF.

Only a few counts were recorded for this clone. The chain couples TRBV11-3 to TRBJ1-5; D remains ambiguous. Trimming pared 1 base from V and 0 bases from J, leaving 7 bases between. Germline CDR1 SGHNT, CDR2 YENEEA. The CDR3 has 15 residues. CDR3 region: CASSLGVGSNQPQHF. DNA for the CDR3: TGTGCCAGCAGCTTAGGGGTCGGTAGCAATCAGCCCCAGCATTTT.

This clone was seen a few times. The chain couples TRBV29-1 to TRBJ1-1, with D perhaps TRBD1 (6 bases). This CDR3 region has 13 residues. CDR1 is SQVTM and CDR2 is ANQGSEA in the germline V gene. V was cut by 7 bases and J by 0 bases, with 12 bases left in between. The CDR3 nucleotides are TGCAGCGGTGGAGGGGGTGTGAACACTGAAGCTTTCTTT. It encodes CSGGGGVNTEAFF.

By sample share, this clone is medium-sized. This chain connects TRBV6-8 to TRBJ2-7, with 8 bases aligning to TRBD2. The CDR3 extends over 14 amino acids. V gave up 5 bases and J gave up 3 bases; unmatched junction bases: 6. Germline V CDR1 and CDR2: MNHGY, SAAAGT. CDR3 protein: CASSDGLASYEQYF. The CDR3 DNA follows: TGTGCCAGCAGTGATGGACTAGCCAGCTACGAGCAGTACTTC.

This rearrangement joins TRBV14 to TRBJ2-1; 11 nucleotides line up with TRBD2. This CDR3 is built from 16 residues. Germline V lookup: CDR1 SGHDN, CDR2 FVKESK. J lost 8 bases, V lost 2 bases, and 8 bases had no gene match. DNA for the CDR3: TGTGCCAGCAGCCAAAAAAGACTAGCGGGGAAAGATGAGCAGTTCTTC. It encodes CASSQKRLAGKDEQFF.

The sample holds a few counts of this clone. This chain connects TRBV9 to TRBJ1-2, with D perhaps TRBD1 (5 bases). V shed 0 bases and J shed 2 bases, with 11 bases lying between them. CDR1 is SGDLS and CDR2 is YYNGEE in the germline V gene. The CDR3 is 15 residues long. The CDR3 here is CASSVAFSGNYGYTF. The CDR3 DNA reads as TGTGCCAGCAGCGTAGCTTTTTCAGGGAACTATGGCTACACCTTC.

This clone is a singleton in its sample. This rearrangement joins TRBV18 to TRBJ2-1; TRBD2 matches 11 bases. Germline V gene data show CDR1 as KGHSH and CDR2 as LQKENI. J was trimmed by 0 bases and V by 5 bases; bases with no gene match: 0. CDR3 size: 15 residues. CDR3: CASSGLAGSYNEQFF. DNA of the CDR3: TGTGCCAGCTCAGGACTAGCGGGCTCCTACAATGAGCAGTTCTTC.

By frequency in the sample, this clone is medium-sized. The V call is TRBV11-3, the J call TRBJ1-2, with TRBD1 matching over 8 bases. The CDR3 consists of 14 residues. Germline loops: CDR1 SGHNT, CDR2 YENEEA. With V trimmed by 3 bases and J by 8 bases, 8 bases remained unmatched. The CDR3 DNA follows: TGTGCCAGCAGCTTGACCGACAGGGGCGAGGGCTACACCTTC. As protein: CASSLTDRGEGYTF.

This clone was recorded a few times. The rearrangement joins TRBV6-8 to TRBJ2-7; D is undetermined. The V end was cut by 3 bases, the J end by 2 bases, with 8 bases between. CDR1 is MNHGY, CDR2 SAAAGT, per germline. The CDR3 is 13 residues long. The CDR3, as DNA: TGTGCCAGCAGTTATGCCGGAGCCTACGAGCAGTACTTC. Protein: CASSYAGAYEQYF.

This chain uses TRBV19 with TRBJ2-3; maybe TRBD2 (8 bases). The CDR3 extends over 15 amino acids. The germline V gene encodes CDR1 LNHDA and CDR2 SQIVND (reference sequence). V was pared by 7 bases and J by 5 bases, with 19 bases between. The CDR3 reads CASTTREGAQDTQYF. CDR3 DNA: TGTGCCAGTACCACCCGGGAGGGGGCGCAAGATACGCAGTATTTT.